These 20 T cell receptor beta chains share one sample of origin, sequenced in a study of post-analysis software for immune sequencing data. Tagging with unique molecular identifiers was a feature of the TCR beta cDNA libraries. MiXCR was run by TCRdb on the PCR reads, yielding one entry per CDR3 protein. This table holds hundreds of thousands of distinct CDR3 sequences, 53% found once. For these TCRs, the target antigens are not known. Notes on the study in general: TRBV5-6, TRBV5-1 and TRBV20-1 were among 4 or 5 TRBV segments more frequent in patients than controls.

Sequenced sample: blood. Receptors were obtained from a girl aged 10 to 17 with multiple sclerosis.

This clonotype was detected a few times. The chain uses TRBV20-1 and TRBJ2-7, with TRBD2 as a possible D gene (6 bases). Near its end, the DNA agrees better with TRBJ2-5, so the J call may be wrong. In germline, CDR1 is DFQATT, CDR2 SNEGSKA (reference sequence). This CDR3 is built from 18 residues. This CDR3 reads CSASPLTGASLHRETQYF. The CDR3 DNA follows: TGCAGTGCTAGCCCCTTGACGGGAGCCTCCCTCCACAGGGAGACCCAGTACTTC.

On this clonotype: The junction departs from germline at one end; a sequencing error may be responsible. This chain links TRBV29-1 with TRBJ1-1; a weak D match, TRBD1 (5 bases). Germline assignment: CDR1 SQVTM and CDR2 ANQGSEA. This CDR3 has 13 amino acids. CDR3 protein: CSARRGSNTGAFF. The CDR3 DNA is TGCAGCGCCCGCCGGGGGTCCAACACTGGAGCTTTCTTT. Full variable domain (rest looked up from reference TRBV29-1 and TRBJ1-1): SAVISQKPSRDICQRGTSLTIQCQVDSQVTMMFWYRQQPGQSLTLIATANQGSEATYESGFVIDKFPISRPNLTFSTLTVSNMSPEDSSIYLCSARRGSNTGAFFGQGTRLTVV.

The chain carries TRBV2 and TRBJ2-1, with D possibly being TRBD2 (5 bases). The CDR3 totals 15 residues. Germline CDR1 and CDR2: SNHLY and FYNNEI. Trimming cost V 8 bases and J 4 bases, with 18 bases left between them. CDR3 sequence (DNA): TGTGCCAGCGCCCTCCGGGGTTTGGGGTACAATGAGCAGTTCTTC. Translating gives CASALRGLGYNEQFF.

This clonotype was detected only a few times. This chain connects TRBV20-1 to TRBJ2-5; the match to TRBD2 covers 8 bases. The CDR3 has 16 amino acids. Looked up from germline, CDR1 is DFQATT and CDR2 is SNEGSKA (reference sequence). Trimming removed 3 bases from V and 5 bases from J; junction bases left unmatched: 14. CDR3 region: CSARSGGSGARETQYF. CDR3 nucleotide sequence: TGCAGTGCTAGGAGCGGGGGTTCAGGGGCTCGGGAGACCCAGTACTTC.

This chain joins TRBV12-3 or TRBV12-4 and TRBJ2-5, with 7 positions matching TRBD2. V shed 8 bases, J shed 7 bases, and the junction held 13 bases outside the gene matches. CDR3 length: 14 residues. Here the CDR3 reads CASCHNRGVGTQYF. CDR3 DNA sequence: TGTGCCAGCTGTCATAATCGGGGGGTCGGGACCCAGTACTTC.

The V and J genes are TRBV27 and TRBJ2-1; D may be TRBD1 (6 bases). The CDR3 has 14 amino acids. The V and J ends lost 4 bases and 4 bases respectively, with 11 bases between them. Germline CDR1 and CDR2: MNHEY and SMNVEV (reference sequence). The CDR3 here is CASSSFGQYNEQFF. The CDR3 DNA sequence: TGTGCCAGCAGTTCATTCGGACAGTACAATGAGCAGTTCTTC.

This clonotype has a handful of counts. V usage is TRBV6-6 and J usage is TRBJ2-7; no reliable D call. Trimming pared 2 bases from V and 3 bases from J, leaving 11 bases between. Germline V gene sequence: CDR1 MNHNY, CDR2 SVGAGI (reference sequence). This CDR3 spans 14 amino acids. The CDR3 DNA is TGTGCCAGCAGTTACGAAGGCAGGAACTACGAGCAGTACTTC. Its protein product is CASSYEGRNYEQYF.

This rearrangement joins TRBV10-3 to TRBJ1-2, with 9 bases aligning to TRBD1. The CDR3 length is 14 residues. Germline lookup yields CDR1 ENHRY and CDR2 SYGVKD. With V trimmed by 3 bases and J by 2 bases, 1 base remained unmatched. CDR3 residues: CAISDDRGNYGYTF. CDR3 sequence (DNA): TGTGCCATCAGTGATGACAGGGGGAACTATGGCTACACCTTC.

The rearrangement uses TRBV20-1 and TRBJ2-5; TRBD2 aligns across 11 bases. V gave up 4 bases and J gave up 5 bases; unmatched junction bases: 6. Per the germline V gene, CDR1 is DFQATT and CDR2 is SNEGSKA (reference sequence). The CDR3 extends over 14 amino acids. The CDR3 DNA reads TGCAGTGCTATACTAGCGGGAGTATGGGAGACCCAGTACTTC. Translating gives CSAILAGVWETQYF.

The chain links TRBV20-1 to TRBJ2-1, with unresolved D. V was cut by 0 bases and J by 0 bases, with 12 bases left in between. The CDR3 sequence is 16 residues long. Per germline, CDR1 DFQATT and CDR2 SNEGSKA (reference sequence). CDR3 region: CSARDPRPNSYNEQFF. The CDR3 bases are TGCAGTGCTAGAGATCCGCGACCTAACTCCTACAATGAGCAGTTCTTC.

The chain couples TRBV11-1 to TRBJ1-5, with D perhaps TRBD1 (6 bases). Germline V gene lookup returns CDR1 SGHAT and CDR2 FQDESV (reference sequence). Deletions cut 11 bases from V and 5 bases from J, with 31 bases between. This CDR3 comprises 18 residues. CDR3 in amino acids: CAPQVWGRSRGTHQPQHF. In DNA form, the CDR3 reads TGTGCCCCTCAGGTTTGGGGGAGGTCCAGGGGAACGCATCAGCCCCAGCATTTT. Complete variable domain (other parts from reference TRBV11-1 and TRBJ1-5): EAEVAQSPRYKITEKSQAVAFWCDPISGHATLYWYRQILGQGPELLVQFQDESVVDDSQLPKDRFSAERLKGVDSTLKIQPAELGDSAMYLCAPQVWGRSRGTHQPQHFGDGTRLSIL.

In this sample, this clonotype turned up a few times. The V gene is TRBV7-2, the J gene TRBJ2-7; tentatively, D is TRBD1 (5 bases). The V and J ends lost 6 bases and 5 bases respectively, with 20 bases between them. Germline CDR1 and CDR2: SGHTA and FQGNSA. The CDR3 is 15 amino acids. As DNA, the CDR3 is TGTGCCAGCAGACCCAGAGGTAGGGGTTTGCACGAGCAGTACTTC. Translating it yields CASRPRGRGLHEQYF.

This clonotype was seen a handful of times. CDR3 sequence reads: CAISDSRVASPGYTF. The CDR3 DNA sequence: TGTGCCATCAGTGACTCAAGGGTGGCCTCCCCAGGCTACACCTTC. V gene TRBV10-3 combines with J gene TRBJ1-2; the D is unclear. The CDR3 covers 15 residues. Trimming took off 3 bases at V and 8 bases at J, with 19 bases between the two ends. Germline CDR1 ENHRY, CDR2 SYGVKD.

The V call is TRBV6-6, the J call TRBJ2-3; D may match TRBD1 or TRBD2 (5 bases each). The CDR3 extends over 14 amino acids. Germline-derived CDR1 and CDR2 are MNHNY and SVGAGI (reference sequence). The V and J ends lost 6 bases and 8 bases respectively, with 18 bases between them. CDR3 coding DNA: TGTGCCAGCAGGACGTCCGGGGCCGCCGGTACGCAGTATTTT. Its protein is CASRTSGAAGTQYF.

This sequence joins TRBV12-3 or TRBV12-4 and TRBJ2-7, with TRBD2 as a possible D gene (6 bases). Trimming took 5 bases from V and 6 from J, leaving 26 bases between them. There are 17 residues in the CDR3. In DNA form, the CDR3 reads TGTGCCAGCAGTCCCCTGAGTGACCCTACCGGGAGTGGCGAGCAGTACTTC. Amino acid sequence: CASSPLSDPTGSGEQYF.

This clonotype showed up just a few times. V gene TRBV3-1 combines with J gene TRBJ1-2, with D hard to call. The CDR3 covers 15 residues. The V and J ends lost 0 bases and 6 bases respectively, with 14 bases between them. The V gene's germline CDR1 is LGHDT and CDR2 YNNKEL (reference sequence). CDR3 nucleotides: TGTGCCAGCAGCCAAGACCCGGGAACGGTGAATGGCTACACCTTC. It codes for CASSQDPGTVNGYTF.

This clonotype turned up a few times. The genes are TRBV12-3 or TRBV12-4 and TRBJ2-3; D is unresolved. The CDR3 is made up of 15 amino acids. With 3 bases removed from V and 0 bases from J, the gap between germline ends came to 10 bases. CDR3 sequence (DNA): TGTGCCAGCAGTTTCGGCAGCCCTAGCACAGATACGCAGTATTTT. It encodes CASSFGSPSTDTQYF.

The gene calls are TRBV5-1 and TRBJ2-3, with D possibly TRBD2 on 5 matching bases. With 0 bases removed from V and 3 bases from J, the gap between germline ends came to 11 bases. Germline loops: CDR1 SGHRS, CDR2 YFSETQ. The length of the CDR3 is 15 residues. CDR3 sequence reads: CASSLERTETDTQYF. The CDR3, as DNA: TGCGCCAGCAGCTTGGAGCGGACGGAGACAGATACGCAGTATTTT.

This chain links TRBV20-1 with TRBJ2-7; 8 bases map to TRBD2. Per germline, CDR1 DFQATT and CDR2 SNEGSKA (reference sequence). This CDR3 region has 14 residues. The trim removed 5 bases at V and 5 bases at J, leaving 11 bases unmatched. For the CDR3, the DNA is TGCAGTGCTGCCGGGAGGGGACCTTCGGACGAGCAGTACTTC. This codes for CSAAGRGPSDEQYF.

The V gene is TRBV5-1, the J gene TRBJ1-5; D is ambiguous. In germline, CDR1 is SGHRS, CDR2 YFSETQ. CDR3 length: 14 amino acids. V lost 0 bases to trimming and J lost 7 bases, with 11 bases between them. The CDR3 sequence: CASSLGTPGQPQHF. DNA for the CDR3: TGCGCCAGCAGCTTGGGGACCCCCGGACAGCCCCAGCATTTT.